These 27 T cell receptor beta chains originate from one sample sequenced in a study of blood T cells in healthy people across ages. A sample-barcoded 5' primer and a J-beta primer mix were used in a second PCR of about 7 to 12 cycles. TCRdb called the 5' RACE reads again in MiXCR, with one record for every CDR3 protein. The data show over 1,500,000 distinct CDR3 sequences, with 39% seen just once and about 21% held by the top ten. Source material: blood. The receptors stem from a human donor in good health.

The genes are TRBV12-3 or TRBV12-4 and TRBJ2-2; 9 nucleotides align to TRBD1. Unmatched junction bases numbered 3, after V lost 4 bases and J lost 6 bases. There are 14 residues in the CDR3. CDR3 sequence: CASSYRQGAGELFF. The CDR3 coding sequence is TGTGCCAGCAGTTATAGACAGGGGGCCGGGGAGCTGTTTTTT.

V and J are TRBV2 and TRBJ2-1; tentatively, D is TRBD1 (5 bases). V was pared by 8 bases and J by 4 bases, with 15 bases between. Germline CDR1 reads SNHLY; CDR2 reads FYNNEI. The CDR3 is 14 residues long. The CDR3 loop reads CASSWTPPYNEQFF. In DNA, the CDR3 is TGTGCCAGCTCGTGGACACCACCTTACAATGAGCAGTTCTTC.

The gene calls are TRBV6-5 and TRBJ2-4, with unresolved D. Germline CDR1 MNHEY, CDR2 SVGAGI. The length of the CDR3 is 13 residues. V lost 0 bases and J lost 5, with 5 bases in between. CDR3 nucleotides: TGTGCCAGCAGTTACTCGGCGGAAAACATTCAGTACTTC. As protein: CASSYSAENIQYF.

This clonotype was picked up a small number of times. The chain joins TRBV24-1 to TRBJ2-1, with D tentatively TRBD2 (7 bases). Germline V lookup: CDR1 KGHDR, CDR2 SFDVKD. V lost 5 bases to trimming and J lost 5 bases, with 15 bases between them. The CDR3 is made up of 15 amino acids. The CDR3 DNA is TGTGCCACCAGTGGCACCGGGGGGCTCGACAATGAGCAGTTCTTC. It codes for CATSGTGGLDNEQFF.

This clonotype was found a few times. The gene calls are TRBV20-1 and TRBJ2-7; D tentatively fits TRBD1 or TRBD2 (5 bases each). Trimming removed 4 bases from V and 2 bases from J, with 15 bases in between. From germline, CDR1 is DFQATT and CDR2 SNEGSKA (reference sequence). The CDR3 contains 14 residues. The DNA of the CDR3 is TGCAGTGCTACCGGGACGATGGCCCCCTACGAGCAGTACTTC. It specifies CSATGTMAPYEQYF.

There are a few counts of this clonotype. This sequence joins TRBV4-3 and TRBJ2-7; 11 nucleotides agree with TRBD2. CDR3 size: 16 residues. Per the germline V gene, CDR1 is LGHNA and CDR2 is YSLEER. V gave up 0 bases and J gave up 5 bases; unmatched junction bases: 6. The CDR3 sequence: CASSQELAGGFHEQYF. The CDR3 DNA sequence: TGCGCCAGCAGCCAAGAGCTAGCGGGGGGTTTTCACGAGCAGTACTTC.

The chain has TRBV30 and TRBJ2-7, with 10 nucleotides matching TRBD1. Germline trimming cut 2 bases from V and 6 bases from J; bases unmatched to any gene: 13. This CDR3 has 16 residues. CDR1 GTSNPN and CDR2 SVGIG come from the germline V gene (reference sequence). The CDR3 DNA follows: TGTGCCTGGAGTCGCGACATCCGGGACAGGGGAGGCGAGCAGTACTTC. This gives the protein CAWSRDIRDRGGEQYF.

The chain recombines TRBV12-3 or TRBV12-4 with TRBJ1-1; 7 positions match TRBD1. The CDR3 runs 12 residues. With 6 bases clipped from V and 8 bases from J, the junction kept 6 bases outside the gene matches. In nucleotides, the CDR3 is TGTGCCAGCAGGATAGGGGGCAGGGAAGCTTTCTTT. It translates to CASRIGGREAFF.

This clonotype has a count of ten or more. V usage is TRBV20-1 and J usage is TRBJ2-5; TRBD1 might be the D (6 bases). In germline, CDR1 is DFQATT, CDR2 SNEGSKA (reference sequence). CDR3 length: 12 amino acids. The germline V and J ends were trimmed by 5 bases and 1 base, with 8 bases remaining between them. The CDR3 protein is CSASDSQETQYF. The DNA for the CDR3 is TGCAGTGCTTCGGACAGCCAAGAGACCCAGTACTTC.

V is TRBV11-2 and J is TRBJ2-7, with D possibly TRBD1 on 6 matching bases. This CDR3 has 16 residues. Trimming cost V 1 base and J 4 bases, with 17 bases left between them. Per the germline V gene, CDR1 is SGHAT and CDR2 is FQNNGV. The CDR3 DNA reads TGTGCCAGCAGCTTAGGCCCAGCTGGGGGCTGGTACGAGCAGTACTTC. This codes for CASSLGPAGGWYEQYF.

This chain connects TRBV2 to TRBJ2-1, with no clear D. There are 13 residues in the CDR3. CDR1 is SNHLY and CDR2 is FYNNEI in the germline V gene. Trimming took off 5 bases at V and 5 bases at J, with 10 bases between the two ends. The CDR3 region is CASSPDHNNEQFF. CDR3 coding DNA: TGTGCCAGCAGTCCTGACCATAACAATGAGCAGTTCTTC.

This clonotype has only one observation. The chain employs TRBV7-2 and TRBJ2-1, with D possibly being TRBD1 (6 bases). This CDR3 has 16 amino acids. Looked up from germline, CDR1 is SGHTA and CDR2 is FQGNSA. V was cut by 5 bases and J by 10 bases, with 24 bases left in between. The CDR3 is CASSAQGLSPSYEQFF. CDR3 DNA sequence: TGTGCCAGCAGCGCACAGGGTCTTTCCCCCTCCTACGAGCAGTTCTTC.

This clonotype was picked up a small number of times. The rearrangement uses TRBV7-2 and TRBJ2-3, with 16 bases matching TRBD2. This CDR3 has 17 residues. From germline, CDR1 is SGHTA and CDR2 FQGNSA. J lost 7 bases, V lost 5 bases, and 9 bases had no gene match. CDR3 loop: CASSVGTSGGASHTQYF. CDR3 coding DNA: TGTGCCAGCAGCGTCGGGACTAGCGGGGGGGCGTCGCATACGCAGTATTTT.

The chain employs TRBV5-1 and TRBJ2-1, with D maybe TRBD1 (6 bases). V shed 3 bases and J shed 1 base, with 14 bases lying between them. CDR3 size: 16 residues. The germline V gene has CDR1 SGHRS and CDR2 YFSETQ. The CDR3 bases are TGCGCCAGCAGCTGGAACGGACAGCCGTCCTACAATGAGCAGTTCTTC. Protein sequence: CASSWNGQPSYNEQFF.

This clonotype was observed a few times. V is TRBV5-1 and J is TRBJ2-1; D is perhaps TRBD1 (6 bases). The CDR3 runs 15 residues. Deletions cut 2 bases from V and 4 bases from J, with 13 bases between. Germline assignment: CDR1 SGHRS and CDR2 YFSETQ. The CDR3 reads CASSFSQGQYNEQFF. CDR3 DNA: TGCGCCAGCAGCTTCTCCCAGGGGCAATACAATGAGCAGTTCTTC. The complete variable domain, with remaining parts taken from reference TRBV5-1 and TRBJ2-1, reads KAGVTQTPRYLIKTRGQQVTLSCSPISGHRSVSWYQQTPGQGLQFLFEYFSETQRNKGNFPGRFSGRQFSNSRSEMNVSTLELGDSALYLCASSFSQGQYNEQFFGPGTRLTVL.

The J gene is TRBJ2-1, the V gene TRBV12-3 or TRBV12-4; D not certain. The CDR3 consists of 13 residues. V lost 8 bases, J lost 7 bases, and 15 bases lay in between. The CDR3 region is CASGPGLRNEQFF. CDR3 in DNA: TGTGCCAGCGGGCCGGGCCTACGTAATGAGCAGTTCTTC.

The chain combines TRBV27 with TRBJ2-3, with 12 positions matching TRBD2. Per germline, CDR1 MNHEY and CDR2 SMNVEV (reference sequence). The ends lost 6 bases at V and 0 bases at J; junction bases unmatched: 7. This CDR3 has 17 residues. The DNA of the CDR3 is TGTGCCAGCAGACTCCGGACTAGCGGGGCAAGCACAGATACGCAGTATTTT. Protein: CASRLRTSGASTDTQYF.

This chain links TRBV6-5 with TRBJ1-1, with 10 nucleotides matching TRBD1. Germline values: CDR1 MNHEY, CDR2 SVGAGI. This CDR3 has 14 residues. After removal of 10 bases from V and 0 bases from J, the junction contained 5 bases not matched to a gene. The CDR3, as DNA: TGTGCCACTTCAGACAGGGGGCTGAACACTGAAGCTTTCTTT. Protein: CATSDRGLNTEAFF.

The chain has TRBV14 and TRBJ2-2; D call uncertain. The CDR3 loop spans 14 amino acids. V was shortened by 4 bases and J by 5 bases, with 11 bases between the two germline ends. Germline V gene data show CDR1 as SGHDN and CDR2 as FVKESK. The CDR3 DNA reads TGTGCCAGCAGCCGAATAAGGACGACCGGGGAGCTGTTTTTT. It encodes CASSRIRTTGELFF.

This clonotype came up once. The rearrangement uses TRBV12-3 or TRBV12-4 and TRBJ2-7; 9 bases line up with TRBD1. V lost 7 bases to trimming and J lost 5 bases; unmatched junction nucleotides: 9. This CDR3 has 14 residues. The CDR3 DNA reads TGTGCCAGCACCCCCGGACAGGGGCGAAACGAGCAGTACTTC. Its translation is CASTPGQGRNEQYF.

The chain combines TRBV20-1 with TRBJ2-5; 12 positions agree with TRBD2. The germline gives CDR1 DFQATT, CDR2 SNEGSKA (reference sequence). The junction had 14 bases not matched to a gene; V was cut back by 6 bases and J by 0 bases. CDR3 length equals 18 residues. The CDR3: CSAPPWTSGDPYQETQYF. CDR3 nucleotides: TGCAGTGCCCCCCCCTGGACTAGCGGGGACCCCTACCAAGAGACCCAGTACTTC.

Comments on this clonotype: A junction boundary mismatches the germline segment, possibly from a read error. The gene calls are TRBV4-2 and TRBJ2-3; TRBD1 might be the D (5 bases). CDR3 length: 16 amino acids. CDR1 LGHNA and CDR2 YNFKEQ come from the germline V gene. The CDR3 spells CASGQEGQGLGDTQYF. For the CDR3, the DNA is TGTGCCAGCGGCCAAGAAGGTCAGGGCCTGGGGGATACGCAGTATTTT.

This clonotype has only a few counts. The rearrangement links TRBV7-2 to TRBJ1-2; maybe TRBD1 (5 bases). With 7 bases removed from V and 8 bases from J, the gap between germline ends came to 14 bases. The CDR3 runs 12 residues. Germline V CDR1 and CDR2: SGHTA, FQGNSA. The CDR3 nucleotides read TGTGCCAGCACCCCCGGACAAGGGGGCTACACCTTC. Amino acid sequence: CASTPGQGGYTF.

The chain employs TRBV2 and TRBJ2-3, with D hard to call. V was shortened by 6 bases and J by 2 bases, with 15 bases between the two germline ends. The CDR3 runs to 15 residues. CDR1 is SNHLY and CDR2 is FYNNEI in the germline V gene. The CDR3 nucleotides are TGTGCCAGCAGCGCCAATGGGCTTCTCACAGATACGCAGTATTTT. Translated, it gives CASSANGLLTDTQYF.

This CDR3 reads CSAPRQGLSYEQYF. The DNA for the CDR3 is TGCAGTGCCCCGCGACAGGGTCTTTCCTACGAGCAGTACTTC. The chain carries TRBV20-1 and TRBJ2-7, with 7 nucleotides matching TRBD1. This CDR3 has 14 amino acids. Trimming cost V 6 bases and J 1 base; bases outside gene matches: 9. The germline V gene encodes CDR1 DFQATT and CDR2 SNEGSKA (reference sequence).

The CDR3 DNA sequence: TGTGCCAGCACTCGGACAGGGGGCGAGGGAACTGAAGCTTTCTTT. This encodes CASTRTGGEGTEAFF. The V call is TRBV2, the J call TRBJ1-1, with 11 nucleotides matching TRBD1. This CDR3 spans 15 amino acids. The trim removed 7 bases at V and 5 bases at J, leaving 9 bases unmatched. Germline values: CDR1 SNHLY, CDR2 FYNNEI.

This rearrangement joins TRBV20-1 to TRBJ2-7; D unresolved. CDR3 length equals 12 residues. Trimming stripped 7 bases from V and 1 base from J, with 11 bases between. Germline V gene lookup returns CDR1 DFQATT and CDR2 SNEGSKA (reference sequence). The CDR3 region is CSVQRTSYEQYF. Written as DNA, the CDR3 is TGCAGTGTCCAGCGAACATCCTACGAGCAGTACTTC.